Each of the 14 T cell receptor beta chains below was sequenced from the same sample in a study of cytomegalovirus exposure and HLA in healthy donors. Vbeta (60) and Jbeta (13) primers were used in the PCR. The repertoire was sequenced with immunoSEQ multiplex PCR; TCRdb's copy has only in-frame clones and lacks some. The sample holds about 180,000 clones; roughly 75% are singletons and the top ten take 5.7%. Specimen: PBMCs. The origin of the receptors is a man aged 35 to 55 in good health and CMV-seronegative.

This clone occurred a few times. This sequence joins TRBV15 and TRBJ1-4; 7 bases are a match to TRBD1. The CDR3 runs to 15 residues. V shed 5 bases, J shed 7 bases, and the junction held 10 bases outside the gene matches. Germline V gives CDR1 LNHNV, CDR2 YYDKDF (reference sequence). The DNA for the CDR3 is TGTGCCACCAGCTCCGAGACAGGGATGGGTGAAAAACTGTTTTTT. It is translated as CATSSETGMGEKLFF.

V and J are TRBV18 and TRBJ2-3, with 9 positions matching TRBD2. CDR3 size: 16 residues. Germline loops: CDR1 KGHSH, CDR2 LQKENI. V shed 3 bases, J shed 0 bases, and the junction held 4 bases outside the gene matches. The CDR3 protein is CASSPKREESTDTQYF. The CDR3 DNA follows: TGTGCCAGCTCACCCAAGCGGGAGGAGAGCACAGATACGCAGTATTTT. Variable domain in full (rest from reference TRBV18 and TRBJ2-3): NAGVMQNPRHLVRRRGQEARLRCSPMKGHSHVYWYRQLPEEGLKFMVYLQKENIIDESGMPKERFSAEFPKEGPSILRIQQVVRGDSAAYFCASSPKREESTDTQYFGPGTRLTVL.

The chain recombines TRBV7-8 with TRBJ2-1, with D uncertain. Germline CDR1 reads SGHVS; CDR2 reads FQNEAQ. CDR3 length: 11 residues. V was cut by 5 bases and J by 6 bases, with 5 bases left in between. Here the CDR3 DNA reads TGTGCCAGCAGCGGTAGCAATGAGCAGTTCTTC. It translates to CASSGSNEQFF. The full variable domain, with the rest looked up from reference TRBV7-8 and TRBJ2-1, is GAGVSQSPRYKVAKRGQDVALRCDPISGHVSLFWYQQALGQGPEFLTYFQNEAQLDKSGLPSDRFFAERPEGSVSTLKIQRTQQEDSAVYLCASSGSNEQFFGPGTRLTVL.

This rearrangement joins TRBV6-5 to TRBJ1-5; possible D gene TRBD1, 5 bases. The V end was cut by 9 bases, the J end by 0 bases, with 12 bases between. The CDR3 has 14 residues. Germline CDR1 MNHEY, CDR2 SVGAGI. CDR3 protein: CASKGAYSNQPQHF. CDR3 coding DNA: TGTGCCAGTAAAGGGGCGTATAGCAATCAGCCCCAGCATTTT.

V gene TRBV6-5 combines with J gene TRBJ1-1; no firm D call. V was cut by 4 bases and J by 0 bases, with 6 bases left in between. This CDR3 has 13 residues. Germline V CDR1 and CDR2: MNHEY, SVGAGI. CDR3 residues: CASSWTLNTEAFF. The DNA for the CDR3 is TGTGCCAGCAGTTGGACTTTGAACACTGAAGCTTTCTTT.

By share, this clone counts as medium-sized. The CDR3 loop is CASSLNSYFYEQYF. CDR3 in DNA: TGTGCCAGCAGCTTAAACAGCTACTTCTACGAGCAGTACTTC. This rearrangement joins TRBV7-2 to TRBJ2-7; D unclear. Trimming shortened V by 2 bases and J by 3 bases, and 11 bases separated the two germline ends. Germline V CDR1 and CDR2: SGHTA, FQGNSA. This CDR3 has 14 amino acids.

The rearrangement uses TRBV27 and TRBJ2-5; the D gene is possibly TRBD2 (5 bases). Germline values: CDR1 MNHEY, CDR2 SMNVEV (reference sequence). V shed 6 bases and J shed 5 bases, with 13 bases lying between them. The CDR3 extends over 13 amino acids. DNA of the CDR3: TGTGCCAGCAGCCAGTGGAGAGGGGAGACCCAGTACTTC. Protein: CASSQWRGETQYF.

The J gene is TRBJ1-4, the V gene TRBV18, with a weak D call TRBD1 (5 bases). CDR3 length equals 14 residues. CDR1 and CDR2 from the germline V gene are KGHSH and LQKENI. The germline V and J ends were trimmed by 3 bases and 8 bases, with 13 bases remaining between them. The CDR3 loop is CASSPQTVGEKLFF. CDR3 sequence (DNA): TGTGCCAGCTCACCTCAGACAGTGGGGGAAAAACTGTTTTTT.

The rearrangement uses TRBV10-3 and TRBJ2-3; possibly TRBD1 for D (6 bases). The germline CDR1 and CDR2 sequences are ENHRY and SYGVKD. This CDR3 is built from 15 residues. V gave up 6 bases and J gave up 4 bases, with 17 bases separating them. The CDR3 bases are TGTGCCATCAGGGTACAGGGCCTTGGAGCAGATACGCAGTATTTT. Translation gives CAIRVQGLGADTQYF.

This chain joins TRBV7-2 and TRBJ2-1; TRBD2 is a possible D gene (5 bases). The CDR3 covers 15 residues. V was clipped by 1 base and J by 5 bases, with 12 bases between them. CDR1 SGHTA and CDR2 FQGNSA come from the germline V gene. Here the CDR3 reads CASSLGAALNNEQFF. The CDR3 DNA sequence: TGTGCCAGCAGCTTAGGAGCGGCCTTAAACAATGAGCAGTTCTTC.

The V gene is TRBV6-6, the J gene TRBJ1-6; D call uncertain. Germline CDR1 and CDR2: MNHNY and SVGAGI (reference sequence). V lost 0 bases and J 7 bases, leaving 7 bases between the germline ends. The CDR3 covers 14 residues. The CDR3 bases are TGTGCCAGCAGTTACTCGTCCCAGAATTCACCCCTCCACTTT. This gives the protein CASSYSSQNSPLHF.

The V call is TRBV27, the J call TRBJ2-7; 7 bases are a match to TRBD1. This CDR3 is 13 amino acids long. Germline lookup yields CDR1 MNHEY and CDR2 SMNVEV (reference sequence). The J segment lost 6 bases and the V segment lost 3 bases, leaving 5 bases of the junction unmatched. The CDR3: CASSFLQGIEQYF. DNA for the CDR3: TGTGCCAGCAGTTTCCTACAGGGGATCGAGCAGTACTTC.

The CDR3 loop is CASSLGRGNQPQHF. The CDR3 DNA reads as TGTGCCAGCAGCTTAGGTCGAGGGAATCAGCCCCAGCATTTT. The chain uses TRBV7-6 and TRBJ1-5; no firm D call. This CDR3 spans 14 amino acids. Trimming shortened V by 1 base and J by 4 bases, and 8 bases separated the two germline ends. Per the germline V gene, CDR1 is SGHVS and CDR2 is FNYEAQ. The full variable domain, completed using reference TRBV7-6 and TRBJ1-5, is GAGVSQSPRYKVTKRGQDVALRCDPISGHVSLYWYRQALGQGPEFLTYFNYEAQQDKSGLPNDRFSAERPEGSISTLTIQRTEQRDSAMYRCASSLGRGNQPQHFGDGTRLSIL.

This chain links TRBV7-2 with TRBJ2-5; D remains unclear. Germline loops: CDR1 SGHTA, CDR2 FQGNSA. With 2 bases removed from V and 4 bases from J, the gap between germline ends came to 8 bases. The CDR3 runs to 13 residues. CDR3 bases: TGTGCCAGCAGCTTAAACCCGAGAGAGACCCAGTACTTC. Residues: CASSLNPRETQYF.